These T cell receptor beta chains were read from a single sample in a study of CD8 T cells in Susac syndrome. Using its own MiXCR run on the immunoSEQ multiplex PCR reads, TCRdb lists one record per CDR3 protein. This sample carries about 60,000 distinct CDR3 sequences, approximately 94% of them seen once, and the ten largest clones take 0.2%. Source material: CD8+ T cells from PBMCs. The receptors shown here come from a human donor in good health. Both conserved end residues are part of each CDR3. The D gene is left open where the match is weak. Clone size, where shown, is once, few, many, or a class for clones that have expanded.

>TRBV4-2|TRBJ2-1|-|TRBD1
CASSQDMTGWENNEQFF
TGTGCCAGCAGCCAAGATATGACAGGGTGGGAAAACAATGAGCAGTTCTTC
>TRBV4-2|TRBJ2-2|-|-
CASSQLGEVNTGELFF
TGTGCCAGCAGCCAACTGGGGGAGGTGAACACCGGGGAGCTGTTTTTT
>TRBV29-1|TRBJ1-2|-|-
CSVPKLGHSYGYTF
TGCAGCGTTCCAAAGCTGGGGCACTCGTATGGCTACACCTTC
>TRBV7-9|TRBJ1-2|-|-
CASSSDRDNYGYTF
TGTGCCAGCAGCTCCGACAGAGATAACTATGGCTACACCTTC
>TRBV7-9|TRBJ1-6|-|-
CASSQTGSYNSPLHF
TGTGCCAGCAGCCAAACAGGGTCCTATAATTCACCCCTCCACTTT
>TRBV5-6|TRBJ1-2|-|-
CASSLARTEAYGYTF
TGTGCCAGCAGCTTGGCTCGGACAGAGGCCTATGGCTACACCTTC
>TRBV6-1|TRBJ1-2|-|-
CASSEGQLHGYTF
TGTGCCAGCAGTGAAGGACAGCTCCATGGCTACACCTTC
>TRBV3-1|TRBJ2-7|few|-
CASSQGRGAYEQYF
TGTGCCAGCAGCCAAGGACGTGGAGCCTACGAGCAGTACTTC
>TRBV6-5|TRBJ2-7|-|-
CASSYDLSGGMDEQYF
TGTGCCAGCAGTTACGACCTGTCCGGGGGAATGGACGAGCAGTACTTC
>TRBV12-3/TRBV12-4|TRBJ2-7|few|-
CASRGGGSYYEQYF
TGTGCCAGCAGGGGAGGGGGCTCGTACTACGAGCAGTACTTC
>TRBV19|TRBJ1-5|-|TRBD1
CASSTGFQPQHF
TGTGCCAGTTCGACAGGGTTTCAGCCCCAGCATTTT
>TRBV24-1|TRBJ1-1|-|-
CATSQGANTEAFF
TGTGCCACCAGTCAGGGAGCGAACACTGAAGCTTTCTTT
>TRBV29-1|TRBJ1-1|-|-
CSVAGVTEAFF
TGCAGCGTGGCAGGGGTCACTGAAGCTTTCTTT
>TRBV27|TRBJ1-1|-|-
CASTRTGAYTEAFF
TGTGCCAGCACCCGAACGGGGGCCTACACTGAAGCTTTCTTT
>TRBV7-9|TRBJ2-2|-|-
CASSLAPDSYTGELFF
TGTGCCAGCAGCTTAGCCCCGGACAGTTACACCGGGGAGCTGTTTTTT
>TRBV3-1|TRBJ1-2|-|-
CASSQDQGRQAAYGDTF
TGTGCCAGCAGCCAAGATCAAGGTCGGCAGGCCGCTTACGGGGACACCTTC
>TRBV29-1|TRBJ1-2|-|-
CSVLRGTNYGYTF
TGCAGCGTTTTGCGTGGGACTAACTATGGCTACACCTTC
>TRBV28|TRBJ2-7|once|-
CASSLLAETYEQYF
TGTGCCAGCAGTTTATTGGCAGAGACATACGAGCAGTACTTC
>TRBV7-6|TRBJ2-3|-|-
CASSLLTGADTQYF
TGTGCCAGCAGCTTACTGACCGGGGCTGATACGCAGTATTTT
>TRBV7-3|TRBJ1-5|-|TRBD1
CASSLPGSTGGVSNQPQHF
TGTGCCAGCAGCTTACCTGGCTCGACAGGGGGCGTTAGCAATCAGCCCCAGCATTTT
>TRBV4-1|TRBJ2-5|-|TRBD1
CASSLSTGAQETQYF
TGCGCCAGCAGCTTATCGACAGGGGCCCAAGAGACCCAGTACTTC
>TRBV6-5|TRBJ2-7|-|-
CASSFEDSSSYEQYF
TGTGCCAGCAGCTTCGAAGACTCAAGCTCCTACGAGCAGTACTTC
>TRBV6-5|TRBJ2-7|-|-
CASSYGRDNSYEQYF
TGTGCCAGCAGTTACGGCAGGGACAACTCCTACGAGCAGTACTTC
>TRBV7-6|TRBJ2-3|-|-
CASSLGASPTDTQYF
TGTGCCAGCAGCTTAGGGGCTAGCCCCACAGATACGCAGTATTTT
>TRBV28|TRBJ1-3|-|-
CASSPLRRDLSGNTIYF
TGTGCCAGCAGCCCCCTCCGGAGGGACCTCTCTGGAAACACCATATATTTT
>TRBV12-3/TRBV12-4|TRBJ1-1|-|-
CATHWTENTEAFF
TGTGCCACTCACTGGACAGAGAACACTGAAGCTTTCTTT
>TRBV5-4|TRBJ2-1|-|TRBD2
CASSSASGGAHEQFF
TGTGCCAGCAGCAGTGCTAGCGGGGGGGCCCATGAGCAGTTCTTC